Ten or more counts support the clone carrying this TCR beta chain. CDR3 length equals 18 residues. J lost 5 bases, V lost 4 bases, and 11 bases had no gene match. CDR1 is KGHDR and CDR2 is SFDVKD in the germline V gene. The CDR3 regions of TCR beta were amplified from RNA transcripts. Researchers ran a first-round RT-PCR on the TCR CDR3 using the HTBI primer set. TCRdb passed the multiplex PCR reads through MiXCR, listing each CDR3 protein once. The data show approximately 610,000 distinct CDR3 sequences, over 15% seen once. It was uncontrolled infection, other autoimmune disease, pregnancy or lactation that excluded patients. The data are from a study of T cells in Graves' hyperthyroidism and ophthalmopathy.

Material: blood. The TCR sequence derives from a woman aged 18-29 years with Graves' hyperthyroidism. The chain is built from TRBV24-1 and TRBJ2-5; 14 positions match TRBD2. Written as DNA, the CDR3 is TGTGCCACCAGTGAACCCGGACTAGCGGGAGGTCCCGGCGAGACCCAGTACTTC. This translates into CATSEPGLAGGPGETQYF.